This T cell receptor beta chain was identified during a study of shared clonotypes between healthy human individuals. The wider study: Three plates each covered CD4 naive and memory; CD8 naive two, CD8 memory one.

Germline V gene lookup returns CDR1 MDHEN and CDR2 SYDVKM. V gave up 6 bases and J gave up 4 bases; unmatched junction bases: 8. The CDR3 loop spans 14 amino acids. Measured with immunoSEQ multiplex PCR; TCRdb has only the in-frame clones, and not every one. The sample gives over a million clones, roughly 96% of which show up once; more than 0.9% is in the top ten. The clonotype originates from a man younger than 45 in good health. V usage is TRBV28 and J usage is TRBJ1-1; TRBD1 agrees at 7 bases. The specimen was naive CD4+ T cells sorted from blood. Sample subset: CD45RA+ positively selected. The CDR3 bases are TGTGCCAGCAGCCGACAGGGCGTACCCACTGAAGCTTTCTTT. This gives the protein CASSRQGVPTEAFF.